The present TCR beta chain was sequenced within a study of T cell responses to AZD1222 COVID-19 vaccine. Study-level points and caveats: A reported finding is that nearly half of spike-specific TCRs target unmutated variant regions. Seropositive AZD1222 recipients at baseline numbered only five or six.

Data came from immunoSEQ multiplex PCR; TCRdb stores just in-frame clones and leaves some out. The table includes about 130,000 clones, approximately 88% detected once. Note on this clone: Antigen unknown.

Trimming shortened V by 2 bases and J by 0 bases, and 11 bases separated the two germline ends. The CDR3 covers 15 residues. CDR1 and CDR2 from the germline V gene are MNHEY and SVGEGT. The clonotype was recovered from an adult in good health. V and J are TRBV6-2 or TRBV6-3 and TRBJ2-7; D gene unclear. The specimen comprised peripheral blood, sampled on day 0 of AZD1222 vaccination. The CDR3 sequence is CASSYPPTGSYEQYF. CDR3 DNA sequence: TGTGCCAGCAGTTACCCTCCGACCGGCTCCTACGAGCAGTACTTC.